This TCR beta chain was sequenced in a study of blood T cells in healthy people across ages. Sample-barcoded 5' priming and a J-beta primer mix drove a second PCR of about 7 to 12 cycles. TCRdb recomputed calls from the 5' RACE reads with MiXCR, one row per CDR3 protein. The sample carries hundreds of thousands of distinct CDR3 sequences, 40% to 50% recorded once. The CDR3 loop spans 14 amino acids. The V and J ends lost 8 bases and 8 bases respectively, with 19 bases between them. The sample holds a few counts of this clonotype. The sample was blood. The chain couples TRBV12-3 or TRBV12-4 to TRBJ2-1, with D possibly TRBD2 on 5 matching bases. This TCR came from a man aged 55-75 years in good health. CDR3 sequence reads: CASWPGRLFDEQFF. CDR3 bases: TGTGCCAGCTGGCCGGGAAGATTATTCGATGAGCAGTTCTTC.